This note documents a single TCR beta chain sequence. This entry is derived from a study of blood T cell repertoires in COVID-19. Study-level information: T cells, B-cell-depleted T cells, or PBMCs provided the cDNA or gDNA that served as material.

Germline CDR1 reads GTSNPN; CDR2 reads SVGIG (reference sequence). The V end lost 7 bases, the J end lost 7 bases, and 20 bases lay between the germline ends. The CDR3 has 15 residues. Using immunoSEQ multiplex PCR, the repertoire was profiled, and TCRdb retains in-frame clones only, with some absent. The data show approximately 270,000 clones, approximately 80% seen once. This TCR was sampled from a man older than 75 with acute or convalescent COVID-19. The V and J genes are TRBV30 and TRBJ1-6, with D perhaps TRBD1 (6 bases). The sequenced sample consisted of peripheral blood. This CDR3 is CASSHSQGKNSPLHF. The CDR3 DNA reads as TGTGCCTCCTCCCATTCACAGGGAAAAAATTCACCCCTCCACTTT.